This TCR beta chain was recorded in a study of blood T cell repertoires in COVID-19. Study-wide context: Sources were T cells, B-cell-depleted T cells, or PBMCs; the material itself was cDNA or gDNA.

Clones were sequenced by immunoSEQ multiplex PCR, and TCRdb holds only the in-frame ones, with some missing. The table has under 300,000 clones, around 89% seen once; the top ten hold roughly 10%. Participant ages covered roughly 18 to 89 years across about two dozen US areas. Donors were grouped by their self-reported clinical history. The sample taken for sequencing was PBMCs or T cells enriched from blood (not recorded which). The clonotype originates from a middle-aged man who had recovered from COVID-19.

This CDR3 is CASRTGQGPYQPQHF. The CDR3 DNA reads TGTGCCAGTAGAACGGGACAGGGGCCCTATCAGCCCCAGCATTTT. The rearrangement links TRBV2 to TRBJ1-5, with 10 bases fitting TRBD1. CDR3 length: 15 residues. V was pared by 9 bases and J by 5 bases, with 10 bases of the junction left unmatched. Per germline, CDR1 SNHLY and CDR2 FYNNEI.